What follows describes a single T cell receptor beta chain. The sample originates from a study of T cell changes during pregnancy in multiple sclerosis. Looked up from germline, CDR1 is MNHEY and CDR2 is SMNVEV (reference sequence). This CDR3 spans 15 amino acids. The V gene lost 8 bases and the J gene lost 2 bases, with 19 bases spanning the gap. Assay used: immunoSEQ multiplex PCR; TCRdb lists only in-frame clones, some missing. The table lists 60,000 to 65,000 clones, around 91% of them singletons. This rearrangement joins TRBV27 to TRBJ2-7; unclear D gene. This receptor was identified in a female donor in good health, enrolled as a control in a pregnancy study. The sample in question was peripheral blood, obtained in the second trimester of pregnancy. The CDR3 protein is CASQLTSSSAYEQYF. The CDR3 DNA reads as TGTGCCAGCCAACTAACTTCTAGTTCCGCCTACGAGCAGTACTTC.